The 9 T cell receptor beta chains listed next were all sequenced from one sample in a study of blood T cell repertoires in COVID-19. The table came from immunoSEQ multiplex PCR; TCRdb's copy has only in-frame clones and leaves some out. The table shows hundreds of thousands of clones, with around 89% occurring only once. The specimen was peripheral blood. These TCRs come from a woman aged 25 to 39 with COVID-19, enrolled during active disease.

With respect to this clone: One end of the junction fails to match germline, which may point to a read error. Within the sample, other DNA sequences also encode this same CDR3. The chain couples TRBV6-5 to TRBJ2-1; TRBD2 aligns across 12 bases. This CDR3 is 14 amino acids long. Germline V CDR1 and CDR2: MNHEY, SVGAGI. The CDR3 bases are TGTGCCAGCTTACTAGCGGGGGGCTACAACGAGCAGTTCTTC. It translates to CASLLAGGYNEQFF.

The rearrangement joins TRBV7-2 to TRBJ2-5; 9 bases match TRBD2. Trimming took 2 bases from V and 1 from J; bases not matched to a gene: 8. Germline V CDR1 and CDR2: SGHTA, FQGNSA. CDR3 size: 17 residues. The CDR3 here is CASSLQGAGGVQETQYF. The DNA for the CDR3 is TGTGCCAGCAGCTTACAAGGAGCGGGGGGCGTCCAAGAGACCCAGTACTTC.

This sequence joins TRBV10-3 and TRBJ2-1, with 7 bases aligning to TRBD2. CDR1 is ENHRY and CDR2 is SYGVKD in the germline V gene. V gave up 8 bases and J gave up 6 bases; unmatched junction bases: 10. CDR3 size: 14 residues. The CDR3 protein is CAIGRERDGNEQFF. The CDR3 DNA reads as TGTGCCATCGGGAGAGAGCGGGACGGCAATGAGCAGTTCTTC.

The rearrangement uses TRBV6-2 or TRBV6-3 and TRBJ2-7; 12 bases match TRBD2. Germline V gene sequence: CDR1 MNHEY, CDR2 SVGEGT. V trimming: 4 bases; J trimming: 2 bases; junction bases outside the gene matches: 3. The CDR3 spans 15 residues. CDR3 in amino acids: CASSSPSGGAYEQYF. CDR3 coding DNA: TGTGCCAGCAGTTCCCCTAGCGGGGGGGCCTACGAGCAGTACTTC.

V and J are TRBV9 and TRBJ2-3; maybe TRBD2 (6 bases). The V gene lost 6 bases and the J gene lost 6 bases, with 20 bases spanning the gap. There are 15 residues in the CDR3. The germline CDR1 and CDR2 sequences are SGDLS and YYNGEE. The CDR3 DNA reads TGTGCCAGCACCGGGGGACCCTCCCCACAGGATACGCAGTATTTT. Its protein is CASTGGPSPQDTQYF.

This chain joins TRBV11-3 and TRBJ2-5; 8 nucleotides agree with TRBD2. The germline V gene has CDR1 SGHNT and CDR2 YENEEA. The CDR3 sequence is 13 residues long. The junction had 6 bases not matched to a gene; V was cut back by 5 bases and J by 7 bases. The CDR3 DNA reads as TGTGCCAGCAGCCACCCCGGGGGGGTGACCCAGTACTTC. Protein: CASSHPGGVTQYF.

The chain is built from TRBV9 and TRBJ2-2; D is ambiguous. V was shortened by 0 bases and J by 2 bases, with 8 bases between the two germline ends. The CDR3 spans 15 residues. Germline V gene data show CDR1 as SGDLS and CDR2 as YYNGEE. The CDR3 protein is CASSVGPENTGELFF. As DNA, the CDR3 is TGTGCCAGCAGCGTAGGCCCAGAAAACACCGGGGAGCTGTTTTTT.

The chain carries TRBV19 and TRBJ1-1, with 8 bases matching TRBD1. Germline loops: CDR1 LNHDA, CDR2 SQIVND (reference sequence). The CDR3 is 15 residues long. The junction had 3 bases not matched to a gene; V was cut back by 3 bases and J by 0 bases. The CDR3 loop is CASSMGTGVNTEAFF. DNA of the CDR3: TGTGCCAGTAGTATGGGGACAGGAGTGAACACTGAAGCTTTCTTT.

This clone was detected only once. This sequence joins TRBV20-1 and TRBJ2-5, with 7 bases aligning to TRBD1. The germline V gene has CDR1 DFQATT and CDR2 SNEGSKA (reference sequence). Unmatched junction bases numbered 5, after V lost 6 bases and J lost 7 bases. The CDR3 contains 11 residues. CDR3 residues: CSARQGWTQYF. The CDR3, as DNA: TGCAGTGCCAGACAGGGATGGACCCAGTACTTC.